This T cell receptor (beta chain) was retrieved from a study of blood T cell repertoires in COVID-19. Study-level information: From T cells, B-cell-depleted T cells, or PBMCs came the material, which was cDNA or gDNA.

V lost 0 bases, J lost 4 bases, and 9 bases lay in between. This CDR3 is 14 amino acids long. CDR1 and CDR2 from the germline V gene are MNHNS and SASEGT. Living in about two dozen US areas, the participants were between roughly 18 and 90 years of age. Within 2 weeks before study entry, exposed participants met a COVID-19 case. Repertoires were generated with immunoSEQ multiplex PCR, while TCRdb's copy carries only in-frame clones and drops some. The sample comprises 320,000 or so clones, around 85% of which are singletons, and about 1.9% rests with the top ten. This chain joins TRBV6-1 and TRBJ1-1; tentative D call: TRBD1 (5 bases). The receptor was derived from a woman in her thirties who had been exposed to COVID-19. Sequenced sample: PBMCs or T cells enriched from blood (not recorded which). CDR3 in amino acids: CASSEARRVTEAFF. Written as DNA, the CDR3 is TGTGCCAGCAGTGAAGCGCGCAGGGTCACTGAAGCTTTCTTT.